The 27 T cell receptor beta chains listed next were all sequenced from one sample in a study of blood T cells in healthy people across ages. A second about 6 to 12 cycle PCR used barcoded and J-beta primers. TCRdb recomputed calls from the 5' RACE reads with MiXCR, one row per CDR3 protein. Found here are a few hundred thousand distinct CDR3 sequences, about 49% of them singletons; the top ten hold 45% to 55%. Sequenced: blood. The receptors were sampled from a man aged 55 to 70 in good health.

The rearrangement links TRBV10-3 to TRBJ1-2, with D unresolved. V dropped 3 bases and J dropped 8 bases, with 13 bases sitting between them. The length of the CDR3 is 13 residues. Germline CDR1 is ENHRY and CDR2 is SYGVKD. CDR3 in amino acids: CAISETDVGGYTF. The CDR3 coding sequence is TGTGCCATCAGTGAAACGGACGTAGGGGGCTACACCTTC.

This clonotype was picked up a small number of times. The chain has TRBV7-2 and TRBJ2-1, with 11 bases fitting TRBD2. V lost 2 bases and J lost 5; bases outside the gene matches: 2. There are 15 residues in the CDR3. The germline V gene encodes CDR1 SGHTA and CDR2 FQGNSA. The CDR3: CASSLPSGRHNEQFF. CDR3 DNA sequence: TGTGCCAGCAGCTTACCTAGCGGGAGGCACAATGAGCAGTTCTTC. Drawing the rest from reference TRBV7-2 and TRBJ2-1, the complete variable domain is GAGVSQSPSNKVTEKGKDVELRCDPISGHTALYWYRQSLGQGLEFLIYFQGNSAPDKSGLPSDRFSAERTGGSVSTLTIQRTQQEDSAVYLCASSLPSGRHNEQFFGPGTRLTVL.

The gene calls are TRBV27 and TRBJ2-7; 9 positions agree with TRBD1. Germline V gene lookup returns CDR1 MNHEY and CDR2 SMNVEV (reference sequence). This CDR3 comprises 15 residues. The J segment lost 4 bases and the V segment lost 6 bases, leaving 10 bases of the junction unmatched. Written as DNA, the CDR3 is TGTGCCAGCAGGGGGTCGGGACAGGGAGAATACGAGCAGTACTTC. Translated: CASRGSGQGEYEQYF.

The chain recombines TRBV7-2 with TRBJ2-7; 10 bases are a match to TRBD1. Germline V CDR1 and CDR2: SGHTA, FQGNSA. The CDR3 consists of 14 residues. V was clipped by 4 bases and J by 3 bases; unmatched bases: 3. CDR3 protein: CASSSGDRGYEQYF. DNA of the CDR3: TGTGCCAGCAGCTCGGGGGACAGGGGCTACGAGCAGTACTTC.

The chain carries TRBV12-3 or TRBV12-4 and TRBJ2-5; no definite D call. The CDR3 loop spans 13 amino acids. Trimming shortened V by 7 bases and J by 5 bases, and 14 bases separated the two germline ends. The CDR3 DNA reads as TGTGCCAGCAAACCCTTGCAAATGGAGACCCAGTACTTC. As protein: CASKPLQMETQYF.

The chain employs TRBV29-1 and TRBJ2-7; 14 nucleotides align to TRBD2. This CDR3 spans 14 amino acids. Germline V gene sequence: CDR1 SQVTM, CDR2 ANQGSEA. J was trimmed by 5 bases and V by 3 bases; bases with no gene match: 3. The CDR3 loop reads CSVEGTSGSDEQYF. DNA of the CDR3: TGCAGCGTTGAGGGGACTAGCGGGAGTGACGAGCAGTACTTC.

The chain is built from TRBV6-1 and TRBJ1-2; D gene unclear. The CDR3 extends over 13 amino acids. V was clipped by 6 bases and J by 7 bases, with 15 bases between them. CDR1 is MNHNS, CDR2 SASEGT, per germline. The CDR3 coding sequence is TGTGCCAGCAGGACGGCCCTCTCCAGTGGCTACACCTTC. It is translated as CASRTALSSGYTF.

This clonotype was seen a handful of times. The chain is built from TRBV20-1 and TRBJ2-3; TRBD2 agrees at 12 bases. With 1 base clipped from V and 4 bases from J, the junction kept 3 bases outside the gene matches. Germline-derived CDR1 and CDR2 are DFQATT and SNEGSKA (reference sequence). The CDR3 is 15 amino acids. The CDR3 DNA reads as TGCAGTGCTAGAGCCCTAGCGGGAGGGCCAGATACGCAGTATTTT. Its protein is CSARALAGGPDTQYF.

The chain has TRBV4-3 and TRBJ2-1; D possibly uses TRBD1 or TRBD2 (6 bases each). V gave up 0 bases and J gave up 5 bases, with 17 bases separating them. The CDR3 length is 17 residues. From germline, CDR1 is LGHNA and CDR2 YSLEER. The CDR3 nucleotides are TGCGCCAGCAGCCAAGAGGGGGGCGGGGCCTTTCACAATGAGCAGTTCTTC. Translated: CASSQEGGGAFHNEQFF.

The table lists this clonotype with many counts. This CDR3 is CASSPTITEPSQYF. In DNA form, the CDR3 reads TGTGCCAGCAGCCCCACGATTACGGAACCCTCCCAGTACTTC. V gene TRBV7-2 combines with J gene TRBJ2-5; D is uncertain. CDR3 length: 14 amino acids. The germline V gene has CDR1 SGHTA and CDR2 FQGNSA. V lost 5 bases and J 9 bases, leaving 19 bases between the germline ends.

The CDR3 loop is CAIRLAGGSSSTDTQYF. The CDR3 nucleotides are TGTGCCATCCGCCTAGCGGGGGGCTCTTCTAGCACAGATACGCAGTATTTT. The chain uses TRBV10-3 and TRBJ2-3; 11 positions match TRBD2. There are 17 residues in the CDR3. Germline lookup yields CDR1 ENHRY and CDR2 SYGVKD. The J segment lost 0 bases and the V segment lost 8 bases, leaving 10 bases of the junction unmatched.

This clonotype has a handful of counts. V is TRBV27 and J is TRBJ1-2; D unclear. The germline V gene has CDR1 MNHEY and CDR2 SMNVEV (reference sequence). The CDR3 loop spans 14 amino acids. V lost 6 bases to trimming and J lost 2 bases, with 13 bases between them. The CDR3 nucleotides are TGTGCCAGCAGCCCCCTCCCAGGCAACTATGGCTACACCTTC. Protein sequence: CASSPLPGNYGYTF.

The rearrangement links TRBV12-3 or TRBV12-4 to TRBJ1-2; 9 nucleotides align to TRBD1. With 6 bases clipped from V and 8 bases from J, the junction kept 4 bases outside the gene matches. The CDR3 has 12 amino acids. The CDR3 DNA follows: TGTGCCAGCAGGGGGACAGGGAGAGGCTACACCTTC. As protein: CASRGTGRGYTF.

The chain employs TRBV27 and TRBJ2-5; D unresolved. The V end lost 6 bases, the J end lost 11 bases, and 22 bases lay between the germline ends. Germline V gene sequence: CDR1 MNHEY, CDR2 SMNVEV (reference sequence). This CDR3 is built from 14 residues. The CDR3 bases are TGTGCCAGCAGGCAGGACGGGTGGCCCAATGAGCAGTACTTC. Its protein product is CASRQDGWPNEQYF.

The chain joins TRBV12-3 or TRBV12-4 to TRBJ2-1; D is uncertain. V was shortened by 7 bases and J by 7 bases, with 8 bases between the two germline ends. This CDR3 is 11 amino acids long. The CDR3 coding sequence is TGTGCCAGCACCAGGTCGAATGAGCAGTTCTTC. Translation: CASTRSNEQFF.

In DNA form, the CDR3 reads TGTGCCAGCAGCGCAGACTGGAACCAAGAGACCCAGTACTTC. It translates to CASSADWNQETQYF. The V call is TRBV6-2 or TRBV6-3, the J call TRBJ2-5; D not resolved. The germline gives CDR1 MNHEY, CDR2 SVGEGT. The CDR3 totals 14 residues. The V end was cut by 6 bases, the J end by 0 bases, with 11 bases between.

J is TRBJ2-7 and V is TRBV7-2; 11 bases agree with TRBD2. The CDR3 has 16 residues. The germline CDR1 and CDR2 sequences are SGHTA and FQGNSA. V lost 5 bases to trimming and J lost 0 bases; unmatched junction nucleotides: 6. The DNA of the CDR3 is TGTGCCAGCAGCCCTCGACTAGCGGGAAGCTCCTACGAGCAGTACTTC. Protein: CASSPRLAGSSYEQYF.

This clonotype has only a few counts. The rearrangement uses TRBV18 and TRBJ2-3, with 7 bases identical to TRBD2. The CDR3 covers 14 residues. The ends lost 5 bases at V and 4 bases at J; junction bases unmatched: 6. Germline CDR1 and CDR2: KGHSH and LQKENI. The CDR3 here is CASSSTGGADTQYF. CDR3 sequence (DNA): TGTGCCAGCTCATCCACGGGAGGAGCAGATACGCAGTATTTT.

CDR3 nucleotides: TGTGCCTGGAGTATGGGGTCGGACACTGAAGCTTTCTTT. Residues: CAWSMGSDTEAFF. This chain joins TRBV30 and TRBJ1-1; D unclear. V shed 2 bases and J shed 3 bases, with 10 bases lying between them. CDR1 is GTSNPN, CDR2 SVGIG, per germline (reference sequence). This CDR3 has 13 residues.

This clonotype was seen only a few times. In DNA form, the CDR3 reads TGTGCCAGCAGCTTAGAGCTAGACGAGCAGTACTTC. It translates to CASSLELDEQYF. The rearrangement links TRBV7-9 to TRBJ2-7; D unresolved. With 1 base removed from V and 5 bases from J, the gap between germline ends came to 6 bases. This CDR3 is built from 12 residues. CDR1 is SEHNR, CDR2 FQNEAQ, per germline (reference sequence).

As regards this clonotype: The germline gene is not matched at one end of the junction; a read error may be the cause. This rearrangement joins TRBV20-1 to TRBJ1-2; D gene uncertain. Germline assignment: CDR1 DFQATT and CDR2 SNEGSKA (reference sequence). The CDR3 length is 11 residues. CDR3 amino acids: CSAEGGNGHTF. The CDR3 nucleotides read TGCAGTGCCGAGGGAGGGAATGGCCACACCTTC.

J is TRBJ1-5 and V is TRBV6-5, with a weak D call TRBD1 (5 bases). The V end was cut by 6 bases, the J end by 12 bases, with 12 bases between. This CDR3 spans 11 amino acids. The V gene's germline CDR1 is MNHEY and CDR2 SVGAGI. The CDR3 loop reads CASSEGTVQHF. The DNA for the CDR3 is TGTGCCAGCAGCGAGGGGACGGTCCAGCATTTT.

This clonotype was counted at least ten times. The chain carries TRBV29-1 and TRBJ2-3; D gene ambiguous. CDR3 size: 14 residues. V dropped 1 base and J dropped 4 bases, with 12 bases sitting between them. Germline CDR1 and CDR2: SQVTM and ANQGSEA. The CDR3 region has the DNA TGCAGCGTTGAAGGAGAGAGTGCCGCAGATACGCAGTATTTT. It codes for CSVEGESAADTQYF.

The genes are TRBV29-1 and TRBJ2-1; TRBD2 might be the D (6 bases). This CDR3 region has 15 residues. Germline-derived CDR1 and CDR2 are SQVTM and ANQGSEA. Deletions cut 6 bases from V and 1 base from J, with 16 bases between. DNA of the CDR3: TGCAGCGTGCTAGCTGGGGGAGGTTCCTACAATGAGCAGTTCTTC. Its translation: CSVLAGGGSYNEQFF.

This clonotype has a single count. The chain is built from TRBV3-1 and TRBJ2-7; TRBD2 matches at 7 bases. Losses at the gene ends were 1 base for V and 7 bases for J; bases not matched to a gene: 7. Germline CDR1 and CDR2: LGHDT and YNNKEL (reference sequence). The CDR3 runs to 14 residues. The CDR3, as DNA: TGTGCCAGCAGCCAAGGTTACGGGAGGAATGAGCAGTACTTC. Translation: CASSQGYGRNEQYF.

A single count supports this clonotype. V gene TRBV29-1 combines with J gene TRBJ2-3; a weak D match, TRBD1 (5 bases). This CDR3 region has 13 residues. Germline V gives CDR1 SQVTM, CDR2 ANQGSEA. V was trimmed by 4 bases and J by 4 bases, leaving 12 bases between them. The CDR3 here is CSVVGRVADTQYF. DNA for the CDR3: TGCAGCGTTGTTGGCAGGGTGGCAGATACGCAGTATTTT.

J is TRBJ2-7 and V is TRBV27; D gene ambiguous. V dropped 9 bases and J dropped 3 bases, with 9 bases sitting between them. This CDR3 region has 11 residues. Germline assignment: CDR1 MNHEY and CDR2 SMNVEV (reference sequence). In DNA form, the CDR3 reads TGTGCCAGGGCGACAATCTACGAGCAGTACTTC. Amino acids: CARATIYEQYF.